The clone carrying this T cell receptor (beta chain) was observed many times. The antigen remains undetermined. TCRdb called the reads again in MiXCR, with one record for every CDR3 protein. The data show roughly 230,000 distinct CDR3 sequences, more than 9% seen once. The entry originates in a study of T cell repertoires in cytomegalovirus infection. Overall study context: Evidence of both CMV infection and a matching HLA type came from public TCR beta signatures. Notes on the study in general: Carriers of CMV plus the relevant HLA were identified by cumulative public TCR beta family frequency. Across the ex vivo response, the dominant clonotypes were HLA-C-restricted CMV-specific TCR beta clonotypes.

The receptor comes from a human donor in good health (CMV status not recorded). Some clones in this sample may be carry-over from other donors' samples. The material sequenced was PBMCs.

The CDR3 region has the DNA TGTGCCAGCAGACGGACAGGGAACCCCTACAATGAGCAGTTCTTC. Translation: CASRRTGNPYNEQFF. V is TRBV6-1 and J is TRBJ2-1, with 8 positions matching TRBD1. The germline V gene has CDR1 MNHNS and CDR2 SASEGT. This CDR3 has 15 residues. The V gene end was trimmed by 6 bases and the J gene end by 2 bases; junction bases not matched to a gene: 6.